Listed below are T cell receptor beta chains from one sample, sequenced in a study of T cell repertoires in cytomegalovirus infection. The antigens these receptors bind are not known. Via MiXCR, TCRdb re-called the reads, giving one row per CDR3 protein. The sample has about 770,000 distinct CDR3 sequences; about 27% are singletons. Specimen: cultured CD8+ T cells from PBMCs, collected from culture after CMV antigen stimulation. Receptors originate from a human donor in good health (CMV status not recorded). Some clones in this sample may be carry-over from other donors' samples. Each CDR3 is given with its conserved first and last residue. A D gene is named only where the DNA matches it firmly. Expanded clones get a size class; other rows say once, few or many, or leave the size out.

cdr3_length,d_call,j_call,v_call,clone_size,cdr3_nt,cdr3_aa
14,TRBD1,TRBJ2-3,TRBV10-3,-,TGTGCCATCAGCGGACAGGGTTCAACAGATACGCAGTATTTT,CAISGQGSTDTQYF
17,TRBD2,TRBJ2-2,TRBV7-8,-,TGTGCCAGCAGCTTCCGGCTAGCGGGAGCGAACACCGGGGAGCTGTTTTTT,CASSFRLAGANTGELFF
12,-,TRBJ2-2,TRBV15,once,TGTGCCACCCGAGGCGGGGCCGGGGAGCTGTTTTTT,CATRGGAGELFF
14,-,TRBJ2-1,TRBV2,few,TGTGCCAGCAGTGAGAAGGGCAATTACAATGAGCAGTTCTTC,CASSEKGNYNEQFF
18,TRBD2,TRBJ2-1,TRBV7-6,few,TGTGCCAGCAGCTTATGGGCTAGCGGGGTCTCTTCCTACAATGAGCAGTTCTTC,CASSLWASGVSSYNEQFF
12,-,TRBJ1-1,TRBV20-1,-,TGCAGTGCTAGAGGGGGGTATACCGACGCTTTCTTT,CSARGGYTDAFF
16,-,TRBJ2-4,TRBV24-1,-,TGTGCCACCACCCCTGGACAGCGACTAGCCAAAAACATTCAGTACTTC,CATTPGQRLAKNIQYF
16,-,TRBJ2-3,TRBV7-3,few,TGTGCCAGCAGCTTAAACGCAGGGTTGAACGCAGATACGCAGTATTTT,CASSLNAGLNADTQYF
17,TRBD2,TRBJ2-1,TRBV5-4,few,TGTGCCAGCAGCTTACCTCCTTTTTCGGGGGGGCCCAATGAGCAGTTCTTC,CASSLPPFSGGPNEQFF
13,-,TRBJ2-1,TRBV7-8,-,TGTGCCCTAGCCGTGGATGCCTACAATGAGCAGTTCTTC,CALAVDAYNEQFF
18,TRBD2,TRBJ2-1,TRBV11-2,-,TGTGCCAGCAGCTTAGACGCCTTAGCGGGGGGTGACTACAATGAGCAGTTCTTC,CASSLDALAGGDYNEQFF
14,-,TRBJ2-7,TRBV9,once,TGTGCCAGCAACCAAGCGGACCGCACTTACGAGCAGTACTTC,CASNQADRTYEQYF
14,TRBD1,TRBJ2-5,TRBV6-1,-,TGTGCCAGCAGTCCAGGGGGCGCGGCGGGGACCCAGTACTTC,CASSPGGAAGTQYF
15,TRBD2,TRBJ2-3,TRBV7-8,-,TGTGCCAGCTCCTCGACTAGCCTGAGCACAGATACGCAGTATTTT,CASSSTSLSTDTQYF
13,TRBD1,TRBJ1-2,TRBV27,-,TGTGCCAGCACCGGACAGGGGTTCGGTGGCTACACCTTC,CASTGQGFGGYTF
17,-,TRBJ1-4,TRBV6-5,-,TGTGCCAGCAGTTACCGTTATGTCGACAGGCATAATGAAAAACTGTTTTTT,CASSYRYVDRHNEKLFF